A single sample is the source of the 27 T cell receptor beta chains below, sequenced in a study of T cell repertoires in cytomegalovirus infection. One entry per CDR3 protein, called by TCRdb with MiXCR from the reads. The sample lists about 740,000 distinct CDR3 sequences, 35% occurring once. The specimen sequenced was PBMCs. The source is a human donor in good health (CMV status not recorded). Some clones in this sample may be carry-over from other donors' samples.

V usage is TRBV7-9 and J usage is TRBJ2-7, with D unclear. The CDR3 sequence is 12 residues long. The V and J ends lost 4 bases and 6 bases respectively, with 10 bases between them. From germline, CDR1 is SEHNR and CDR2 FQNEAQ (reference sequence). CDR3: CASSYSYSEQYF. The CDR3 DNA sequence: TGTGCCAGCAGCTACAGCTATAGCGAGCAGTACTTC.

The chain recombines TRBV3-1 with TRBJ2-2; D unresolved. Trimming left V 1 base short and J 1 base short, with 7 bases between. Per germline, CDR1 LGHDT and CDR2 YNNKEL (reference sequence). This CDR3 spans 15 amino acids. The CDR3 protein is CASSQVRGNTGELFF. Here the CDR3 DNA reads TGTGCCAGCAGCCAAGTTAGAGGGAACACCGGGGAGCTGTTTTTT.

The chain joins TRBV5-1 to TRBJ2-7; D gene unclear. The CDR3 covers 15 residues. Trimming stripped 7 bases from V and 5 bases from J, with 22 bases between. CDR1 SGHRS and CDR2 YFSETQ come from the germline V gene. The CDR3 loop is CASYDNPRDLHEQYF. CDR3 DNA: TGCGCCAGCTACGACAATCCCCGAGACCTTCACGAGCAGTACTTC.

This clonotype was observed a few times. The chain is built from TRBV7-9 and TRBJ1-6, with D hard to call. CDR1 and CDR2 from the germline V gene are SEHNR and FQNEAQ (reference sequence). This CDR3 is 15 amino acids long. Trimming cost V 4 bases and J 6 bases, with 13 bases left between them. The CDR3 coding sequence is TGTGCCAGCAGCTACAGCGTTCTCGGTAATTCACCCCTCCACTTT. Translated: CASSYSVLGNSPLHF.

The sample holds a few counts of this clonotype. V usage is TRBV3-1 and J usage is TRBJ2-2; D assignment may be TRBD1 or TRBD2 (5 bases each). With 5 bases removed from V and 0 bases from J, the gap between germline ends came to 10 bases. Looked up from germline, CDR1 is LGHDT and CDR2 is YNNKEL (reference sequence). This CDR3 region has 15 residues. CDR3 in amino acids: CASSWDPANTGELFF. DNA of the CDR3: TGTGCCAGCAGCTGGGACCCCGCGAACACCGGGGAGCTGTTTTTT.

In this sample, this clonotype turned up a few times. The chain links TRBV28 to TRBJ1-1; D possibly corresponds to TRBD1 (5 bases). Germline V gene data show CDR1 as MDHEN and CDR2 as SYDVKM. V dropped 3 bases and J dropped 8 bases, with 10 bases sitting between them. The CDR3 loop spans 12 amino acids. The CDR3 protein is CASSFVDSEAFF. The CDR3 DNA reads as TGTGCCAGCAGTTTTGTCGACAGCGAAGCTTTCTTT.

This clonotype showed up just a few times. The gene calls are TRBV29-1 and TRBJ2-1; TRBD2 matches at 9 bases. This CDR3 is 17 amino acids long. Per germline, CDR1 SQVTM and CDR2 ANQGSEA. The V and J ends lost 3 bases and 5 bases, in that order; junction bases with no gene match: 14. CDR3 coding DNA: TGCAGCGTTGACTCCCAGCGGCCGGGACTAGCCAACAATGAGCAGTTCTTC. Its translation: CSVDSQRPGLANNEQFF.

This clonotype occurred once. The chain uses TRBV29-1 and TRBJ2-3, with 8 bases aligning to TRBD1. Germline V gene sequence: CDR1 SQVTM, CDR2 ANQGSEA. The CDR3 has 14 residues. V lost 6 bases, J lost 4 bases, and 9 bases stayed unmatched. The CDR3 spells CSVRNRGTADTQYF. In DNA form, the CDR3 reads TGCAGCGTAAGAAACAGGGGGACCGCAGATACGCAGTATTTT.

This clonotype showed up just a few times. The rearrangement joins TRBV28 to TRBJ1-4; D gene ambiguous. V shed 6 bases and J shed 8 bases, with 10 bases lying between them. Germline-derived CDR1 and CDR2 are MDHEN and SYDVKM. This CDR3 is 12 amino acids long. The CDR3 protein is CASRDGREKLFF. The CDR3 coding sequence is TGTGCCAGCAGGGATGGGAGAGAAAAACTGTTTTTT.

This clonotype has a handful of counts. The chain couples TRBV12-3 or TRBV12-4 to TRBJ2-4, with 7 nucleotides matching TRBD1. The CDR3 spans 17 residues. After removal of 5 bases from V and 0 bases from J, the junction contained 10 bases not matched to a gene. CDR3 sequence: CASSDQGVVLAKNIQYF. Written as DNA, the CDR3 is TGTGCCAGCAGTGACCAGGGGGTCGTTCTAGCCAAAAACATTCAGTACTTC.

This clonotype was seen repeatedly, ten times or more. The rearrangement links TRBV7-6 to TRBJ1-1, with D hard to call. V lost 5 bases and J lost 4, with 8 bases in between. The germline gives CDR1 SGHVS, CDR2 FNYEAQ. CDR3 size: 12 residues. CDR3 sequence (DNA): TGTGCCAGCAGCCCACTTAGCACTGAAGCTTTCTTT. Translation gives CASSPLSTEAFF.

This clonotype has a count of ten or more. The chain uses TRBV7-6 and TRBJ1-5; D gene unclear. V shed 1 base and J shed 5 bases, with 15 bases lying between them. Germline CDR1 and CDR2: SGHVS and FNYEAQ. CDR3 length: 16 amino acids. For the CDR3, the DNA is TGTGCCAGCAGCTTAGGTGTCAAAACCGGAGATCAGCCCCAGCATTTT. Its protein product is CASSLGVKTGDQPQHF.

The rearrangement links TRBV28 to TRBJ2-7; TRBD1 agrees at 7 bases. In germline, CDR1 is MDHEN, CDR2 SYDVKM. The CDR3 runs 18 residues. Unmatched junction bases numbered 18, after V lost 4 bases and J lost 3 bases. The CDR3 loop reads CASSSPTESKGGGYEQYF. The CDR3 nucleotides read TGTGCCAGCAGTTCCCCCACGGAGAGTAAAGGGGGCGGCTACGAGCAGTACTTC.

This clonotype has just a few counts. This chain uses TRBV6-1 with TRBJ2-1; 14 bases are shared with TRBD2. CDR1 and CDR2 from the germline V gene are MNHNS and SASEGT. Trimming removed 10 bases from V and 9 bases from J; junction bases left unmatched: 11. There are 15 residues in the CDR3. CDR3 coding DNA: TGTGCCACTCAACCGGGACTAGCGGGAGTGGGTGAGCAGTTCTTC. Residues: CATQPGLAGVGEQFF.

CDR3 sequence: CSVPRGGLNEKLFF. The CDR3 DNA sequence: TGCAGTGTCCCACGCGGGGGTCTGAATGAAAAACTGTTTTTT. The J gene is TRBJ1-4, the V gene TRBV20-1; D is possibly TRBD1 (5 bases). Trimming left V 7 bases short and J 5 bases short, with 17 bases between. The length of the CDR3 is 14 residues. Per the germline V gene, CDR1 is DFQATT and CDR2 is SNEGSKA (reference sequence).

This clonotype has only a few counts. V and J are TRBV6-8 and TRBJ1-5; D gene ambiguous. Germline V gene lookup returns CDR1 MNHGY and CDR2 SAAAGT. The CDR3 runs 15 residues. V dropped 0 bases and J dropped 5 bases, with 11 bases sitting between them. As DNA, the CDR3 is TGTGCCAGCAGTTACTCGAGGAGGTTTGATCAGCCCCAGCATTTT. It translates to CASSYSRRFDQPQHF.

V usage is TRBV30 and J usage is TRBJ1-3; D is unresolved. This CDR3 has 16 residues. V dropped 0 bases and J dropped 1 base, with 13 bases sitting between them. Germline loops: CDR1 GTSNPN, CDR2 SVGIG (reference sequence). The CDR3 sequence: CAWSVFVGSSGNTIYF. CDR3 nucleotides: TGTGCCTGGAGTGTTTTCGTAGGGAGTTCTGGAAACACCATATATTTT.

This clonotype was picked up many times. CDR3 amino acids: CASSYPWGGGPLGQFF. In DNA form, the CDR3 reads TGTGCCAGCAGCTACCCCTGGGGAGGCGGGCCCCTTGGGCAGTTCTTC. V and J are TRBV7-2 and TRBJ2-1; a possible D gene is TRBD2 (6 bases). Germline CDR1 is SGHTA and CDR2 is FQGNSA. This CDR3 comprises 16 residues. V was cut by 4 bases and J by 12 bases, with 25 bases left in between.

This clonotype was seen only a few times. The chain is built from TRBV25-1 and TRBJ2-7, with 9 bases that match TRBD1. CDR1 is MGHDK and CDR2 is SYGVNS in the germline V gene. The CDR3 runs to 17 residues. J gave up 5 bases and V 0 bases, and 11 bases lay outside the gene matches. The chain's CDR3 is CASSEYAGQGIVNEQYF. The CDR3 DNA reads TGTGCCAGCAGTGAATACGCCGGACAGGGGATTGTCAACGAGCAGTACTTC.

This clonotype was found once. At one end, the junction sequence differs from germline, possibly due to a read error. This sequence joins TRBV7-2 and TRBJ1-2; D is uncertain. This CDR3 region has 13 residues. The V gene's germline CDR1 is SGHTA and CDR2 FQGNSA. The CDR3 region is CSSSRVQSYGYTF. CDR3 DNA sequence: TGTTCCAGCAGCCGGGTACAGAGCTATGGCTACACCTTC.

The chain combines TRBV2 with TRBJ2-5, with D maybe TRBD2 (5 bases). The ends were cut back, 4 bases at V and 2 bases at J, with 17 bases in the middle. The CDR3 contains 16 residues. Germline CDR1 is SNHLY and CDR2 is FYNNEI. The CDR3 bases are TGTGCCAGCAGTGTCCGGGGATTGGGGAAACAAGAGACCCAGTACTTC. Translated, it gives CASSVRGLGKQETQYF.

This clonotype has more than one count but fewer than ten. Germline and junction disagree at one end, which may indicate a read error. V is TRBV5-1 and J is TRBJ2-2; no definite D call. CDR1 and CDR2 from the germline V gene are SGHRS and YFSETQ. The CDR3 is made up of 15 amino acids. CDR3 loop: CASILAGPNTGELFF. The CDR3 DNA follows: TGCGCCAGCATCTTGGCAGGTCCGAACACCGGGGAGCTGTTTTTT.

The chain is built from TRBV28 and TRBJ1-4; D might be TRBD1 (5 bases). V lost 8 bases, J lost 2 bases, and 15 bases lay in between. The CDR3 is 15 amino acids. CDR1 and CDR2 from the germline V gene are MDHEN and SYDVKM. For the CDR3, the DNA is TGTGCCAGCTGGGGGGAGGCGTCGACTAATGAAAAACTGTTTTTT. As protein: CASWGEASTNEKLFF.

V usage is TRBV20-1 and J usage is TRBJ2-7; unclear D gene. Trimming left V 8 bases short and J 0 bases short, with 14 bases between. CDR3 size: 13 residues. Germline assignment: CDR1 DFQATT and CDR2 SNEGSKA (reference sequence). The DNA of the CDR3 is TGCAGTCCCCTAACAGCGAGCTCCTACGAGCAGTACTTC. Amino acids: CSPLTASSYEQYF.

This clonotype was seen only a few times. One end of the junction is discordant with germline, which a read error may explain. V is TRBV7-7 and J is TRBJ2-3; a possible D gene is TRBD2 (7 bases). The CDR3 runs to 17 residues. Germline V gives CDR1 SSHAT, CDR2 FNYEAQ (reference sequence). The CDR3 bases are TGTGCTAGCAGCTTAAACCCCTTGGGGGGGCCCACAGATACGCAGTATTTT. Translated: CASSLNPLGGPTDTQYF.

J is TRBJ2-2 and V is TRBV28; possibly TRBD1 for D (6 bases). Germline CDR1 and CDR2: MDHEN and SYDVKM. The CDR3 is made up of 16 amino acids. Trimming left V 6 bases short and J 7 bases short, with 21 bases between. The CDR3 loop reads CASRPDDTGMVGELFF. The CDR3 region has the DNA TGTGCCAGCAGACCGGATGATACAGGGATGGTCGGGGAGCTGTTTTTT.

The rearrangement links TRBV7-9 to TRBJ1-1; D might be TRBD1 (6 bases). V was cut by 4 bases and J by 0 bases, with 12 bases left in between. Germline CDR1 is SEHNR and CDR2 is FQNEAQ (reference sequence). CDR3 length: 15 amino acids. In nucleotides, the CDR3 is TGTGCCAGCAGCTCTCAGGGGACCTTGAACACTGAAGCTTTCTTT. Encoded protein: CASSSQGTLNTEAFF.